These 9 T cell receptor beta chains originate from one sample sequenced in a study of blood T cell repertoires in COVID-19. Produced via immunoSEQ multiplex PCR; TCRdb's table is partial and in-frame only. The table includes around 220,000 clones, 87% detected once. The sample was PBMCs or T cells enriched from blood (not recorded which). These receptor sequences come from a woman aged 30 to 39 with acute COVID-19.

The V call is TRBV28, the J call TRBJ1-5, with TRBD1 matching 7 bases. The CDR3 contains 12 residues. In germline, CDR1 is MDHEN, CDR2 SYDVKM. Trimming took 3 bases from V and 13 from J; bases not matched to a gene: 6. CDR3 DNA: TGTGCCAGCAGTTTCCGGGACAGTCCACAGCATTTT. Amino acid sequence: CASSFRDSPQHF.

The chain links TRBV30 to TRBJ1-6; D is ambiguous. The germline gives CDR1 GTSNPN, CDR2 SVGIG (reference sequence). This CDR3 spans 15 amino acids. V lost 0 bases and J 0 bases, leaving 6 bases between the germline ends. As DNA, the CDR3 is TGTGCCTGGAGTGTTCGCAGCTCCTATAATTCACCCCTCCACTTT. It encodes CAWSVRSSYNSPLHF.

This rearrangement joins TRBV12-3 or TRBV12-4 to TRBJ2-1; possibly TRBD2 for D (6 bases). The CDR3 loop spans 11 amino acids. Trimming pared 6 bases from V and 10 bases from J, leaving 10 bases between. The CDR3 reads CASRRREEQFF. In nucleotides, the CDR3 is TGTGCCAGCAGGCGGAGGGAAGAGCAGTTCTTC.

This clone has a single count. J is TRBJ1-4 and V is TRBV28; TRBD1 is a possible D gene (5 bases). The V gene lost 3 bases and the J gene lost 5 bases, with 13 bases spanning the gap. The CDR3 is 15 residues long. The germline V gene has CDR1 MDHEN and CDR2 SYDVKM. The CDR3 sequence: CASSLTTVPNEKLFF. The CDR3 nucleotides read TGTGCCAGCAGTTTGACGACAGTACCAAATGAAAAACTGTTTTTT.

The chain employs TRBV6-2 or TRBV6-3 and TRBJ2-1; D is uncertain. Deletions cut 4 bases from V and 2 bases from J, with 6 bases between. The CDR3 consists of 13 residues. Germline-derived CDR1 and CDR2 are MNHEY and SVGEGT. The DNA of the CDR3 is TGTGCCAGCAGTTCCCTCCCCTACAATGAGCAGTTCTTC. Translated, it gives CASSSLPYNEQFF.

The genes are TRBV9 and TRBJ2-1; D call uncertain. The CDR3 sequence is 15 residues long. Trimming shortened V by 0 bases and J by 9 bases, and 16 bases separated the two germline ends. The V gene's germline CDR1 is SGDLS and CDR2 YYNGEE. CDR3 in DNA: TGTGCCAGCAGCGTAGGTCGACTCGGCATCAGTGAGCAGTTCTTC. Its protein product is CASSVGRLGISEQFF.

The CDR3 here is CASSLRLNTEAFF. CDR3 coding DNA: TGTGCCAGCAGCTTGAGGTTGAACACTGAAGCTTTCTTT. The genes are TRBV11-2 and TRBJ1-1, with no clear D. Germline CDR1 SGHAT, CDR2 FQNNGV. CDR3 size: 13 residues. V lost 3 bases and J lost 0, with 5 bases in between.

This chain links TRBV28 with TRBJ1-2, with 9 bases that match TRBD1. This CDR3 has 16 amino acids. The germline CDR1 and CDR2 sequences are MDHEN and SYDVKM. V shed 3 bases and J 4 bases; nucleotides not matched to a gene: 9. CDR3 loop: CASSFPTGQGRYGYTF. CDR3 in DNA: TGTGCCAGCAGTTTTCCGACGGGACAGGGACGCTATGGCTACACCTTC.

The CDR3 protein is CASSSGQQETQYF. CDR3 bases: TGCGCCAGCAGCTCGGGACAGCAAGAGACCCAGTACTTC. The rearrangement links TRBV5-1 to TRBJ2-5; 7 bases fit TRBD1. V was pared by 3 bases and J by 2 bases, with 1 base of the junction left unmatched. Germline V gene lookup returns CDR1 SGHRS and CDR2 YFSETQ. The CDR3 spans 13 residues.